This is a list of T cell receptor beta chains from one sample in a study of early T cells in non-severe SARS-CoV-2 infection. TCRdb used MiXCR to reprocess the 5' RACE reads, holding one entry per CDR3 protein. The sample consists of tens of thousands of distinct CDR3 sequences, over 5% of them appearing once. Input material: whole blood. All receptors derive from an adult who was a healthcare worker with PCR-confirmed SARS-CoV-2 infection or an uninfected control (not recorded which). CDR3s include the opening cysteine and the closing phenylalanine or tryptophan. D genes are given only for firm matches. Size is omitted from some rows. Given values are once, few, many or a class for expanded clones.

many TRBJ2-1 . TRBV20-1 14 CSARGGRTYNEQFF TGCAGTGCTAGAGGGGGGCGCACCTACAATGAGCAGTTCTTC
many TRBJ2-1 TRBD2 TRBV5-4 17 CASSLAGLAGTYNEQFF TGTGCCAGCAGCTTGGCAGGGCTAGCGGGGACCTACAATGAGCAGTTCTTC
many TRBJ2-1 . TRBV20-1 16 CSARALDRSSYNEQFF TGCAGTGCTAGAGCCCTCGACAGGAGCTCCTACAATGAGCAGTTCTTC
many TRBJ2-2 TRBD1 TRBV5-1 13 CASSEGQPGELFF TGCGCCAGCAGCGAGGGACAGCCCGGGGAGCTGTTTTTT
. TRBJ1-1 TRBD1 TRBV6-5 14 CASSFRGRDTEAFF TGTGCCAGCAGTTTCAGGGGGCGGGACACTGAAGCTTTCTTT
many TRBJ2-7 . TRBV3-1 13 CASSRVGGFEQYF TGTGCCAGCAGCCGAGTAGGGGGATTCGAGCAGTACTTC
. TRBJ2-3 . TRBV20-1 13 CSARQGKGDTQYF TGCAGTGCTAGACAGGGGAAGGGAGATACGCAGTATTTT
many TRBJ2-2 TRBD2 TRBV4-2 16 CASSQDTSGGAGELFF TGTGCCAGCAGCCAAGATACTAGCGGGGGGGCCGGGGAGCTGTTTTTT
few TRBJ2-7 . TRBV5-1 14 CASSPTGEVGEQYF TGCGCCAGCAGCCCCACGGGGGAGGTAGGCGAGCAGTACTTC
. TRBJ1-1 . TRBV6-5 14 CASSYDPRSTEAFF TGTGCCAGCAGTTACGATCCGCGGTCCACTGAAGCTTTCTTT
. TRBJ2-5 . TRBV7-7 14 CASSLGDGSETQYF TGTGCTAGCAGCTTAGGGGACGGCTCGGAGACCCAGTACTTC
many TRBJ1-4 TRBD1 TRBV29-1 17 CSVWGPTGEPTNEKLFF TGCAGCGTTTGGGGCCCCACAGGGGAGCCAACTAATGAAAAACTGTTTTTT
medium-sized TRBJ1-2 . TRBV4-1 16 CASSQDIGAQGRGYTF TGCGCCAGCAGCCAAGATATCGGGGCCCAAGGGCGAGGCTACACCTTC
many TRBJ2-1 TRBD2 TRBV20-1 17 CSAPAAGGPRSYNEQFF TGCAGTGCTCCCGCTGCGGGGGGCCCCCGGTCCTACAATGAGCAGTTCTTC
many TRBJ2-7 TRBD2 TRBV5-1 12 CASSLTSGEQYF TGCGCCAGCAGCTTGACTAGCGGCGAGCAGTACTTC
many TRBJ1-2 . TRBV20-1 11 CSATSDYGYTF TGCAGTGCTACGAGCGACTATGGCTACACCTTC
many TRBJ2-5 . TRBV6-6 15 CASSLWSILRETQYF TGTGCCAGCAGTCTTTGGTCCATTCTCCGAGAGACCCAGTACTTC
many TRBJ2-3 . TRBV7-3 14 CASSQTGVRDTQYF TGTGCCAGCAGCCAGACAGGAGTTCGGGATACGCAGTATTTT
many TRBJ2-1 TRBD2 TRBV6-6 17 CASSYSNLAGGFGEQFF TGTGCCAGCAGTTACTCGAATCTAGCGGGGGGGTTTGGTGAGCAGTTCTTC
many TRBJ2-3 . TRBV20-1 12 CSASRDTDTQYF TGCAGTGCTAGTAGGGACACAGATACGCAGTATTTT
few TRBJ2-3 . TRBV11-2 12 CASSFSTDTQYF TGTGCCAGCAGCTTCTCGACAGATACGCAGTATTTT
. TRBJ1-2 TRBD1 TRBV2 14 CASKTGTGDYGYTF TGTGCCAGCAAAACCGGGACAGGCGACTATGGCTACACCTTC
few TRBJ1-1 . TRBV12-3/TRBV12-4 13 CASRPAGPTEAFF TGTGCCAGCAGACCTGCAGGGCCCACTGAAGCTTTCTTT
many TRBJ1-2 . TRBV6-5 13 CASSYGGNYGYTF TGTGCCAGCAGTTACGGGGGGAACTATGGCTACACCTTC
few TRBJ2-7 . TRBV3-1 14 CASSQTEEQGEQYF TGTGCCAGCAGCCAGACGGAGGAACAGGGCGAGCAGTACTTC
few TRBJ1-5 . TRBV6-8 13 CASSYRINQPQHF TGTGCCAGCAGCTACAGGATCAATCAGCCCCAGCATTTT
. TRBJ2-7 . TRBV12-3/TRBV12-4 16 CASSLVGGTADYEQYF TGTGCCAGCAGTTTAGTGGGAGGGACAGCTGACTACGAGCAGTACTTC
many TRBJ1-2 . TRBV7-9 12 CASSLEVFGYTF TGTGCCAGCAGCTTAGAAGTTTTTGGCTACACCTTC
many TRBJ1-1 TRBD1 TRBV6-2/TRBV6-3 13 CASSPMGQGPAFF TGTGCCAGCAGCCCGATGGGACAGGGCCCAGCTTTCTTT
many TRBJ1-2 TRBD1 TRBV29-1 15 CSVVGQVGSNYGYTF TGCAGCGTTGTCGGACAGGTTGGATCTAACTATGGCTACACCTTC
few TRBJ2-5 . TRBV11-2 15 CASSSYVRGEETQYF TGTGCCAGCAGCTCCTATGTAAGAGGGGAAGAGACCCAGTACTTC
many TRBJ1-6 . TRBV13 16 CASSLRAGARGSPLHF TGTGCCAGCAGCTTGAGGGCAGGGGCGAGGGGTTCACCCCTCCACTTT
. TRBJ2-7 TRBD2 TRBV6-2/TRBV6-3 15 CASSYALAGGPEQYF TGTGCCAGCAGTTACGCGCTAGCGGGGGGGCCCGAGCAGTACTTC
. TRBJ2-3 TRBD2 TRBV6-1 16 CASSNLAGASTDTQYF TGTGCCAGCAGTAACCTAGCGGGGGCTAGCACAGATACGCAGTATTTT
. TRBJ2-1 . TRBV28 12 CASSPTRQGGFF TGTGCCAGCAGCCCAACTCGGCAGGGAGGTTTCTTC
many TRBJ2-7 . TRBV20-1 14 CSATHLARGYEQYF TGCAGTGCTACTCACTTGGCGAGGGGCTACGAGCAGTACTTC
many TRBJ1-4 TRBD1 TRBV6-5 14 CASRTTGTNEKLFF TGTGCCAGCAGAACGACAGGGACTAATGAAAAACTGTTTTTT
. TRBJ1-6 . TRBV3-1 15 CASSQGSFWSSPLHF TGTGCCAGCAGCCAAGGGTCATTCTGGAGTTCACCCCTCCACTTT
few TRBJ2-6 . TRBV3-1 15 CASSQDSSGANVLTF TGTGCCAGCAGCCAAGACAGCTCTGGGGCCAACGTCCTGACTTTC
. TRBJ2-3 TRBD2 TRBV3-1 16 CASSQVLRGGADTQYF TGTGCCAGCAGCCAAGTCCTGCGGGGGGGTGCGGATACGCAGTATTTT
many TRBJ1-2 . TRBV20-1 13 CSARGPGNYGYTF TGCAGTGCTAGAGGACCGGGGAACTATGGCTACACCTTC
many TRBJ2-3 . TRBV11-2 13 CASSFGEGDTQYF TGTGCCAGCAGCTTTGGCGAGGGAGATACGCAGTATTTT
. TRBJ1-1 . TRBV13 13 CASSLVGGSEAFF TGTGCCAGCAGCTTAGTCGGGGGTTCCGAAGCTTTCTTT
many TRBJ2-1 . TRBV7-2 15 CASSLAGDGYNEQFF TGTGCCAGCAGCTTAGCGGGGGACGGCTACAATGAGCAGTTCTTC
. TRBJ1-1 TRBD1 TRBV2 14 CASDTQGTGSEAFF TGTGCCAGCGATACACAGGGGACCGGCTCTGAAGCTTTCTTT
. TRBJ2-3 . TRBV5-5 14 CASSEPLGTDTQYF TGTGCCAGCAGCGAGCCTCTAGGAACAGATACGCAGTATTTT
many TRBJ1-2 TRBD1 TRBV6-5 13 CASSRDRAAGYTF TGTGCCAGCAGTAGAGACAGGGCGGCTGGCTACACCTTC
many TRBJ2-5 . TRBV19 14 CASSIDLETKPKAF TGTGCCAGTAGTATAGATCTCGAAACGAAACCGAAAGCCTTC
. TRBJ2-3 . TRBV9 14 CASSVVGGTDTQYF TGTGCCAGCAGCGTGGTAGGCGGCACAGATACGCAGTATTTT
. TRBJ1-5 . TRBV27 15 CASTRTWVGNQPQHF TGTGCCAGCACTCGGACCTGGGTTGGCAATCAGCCCCAGCATTTT
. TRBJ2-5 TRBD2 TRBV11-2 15 CASSLSSGGTGTQYF TGTGCCAGCAGCTTATCGAGCGGGGGGACTGGGACCCAGTACTTC
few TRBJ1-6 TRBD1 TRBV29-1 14 CSVAGTAYNSPLHF TGCAGCGTTGCCGGGACAGCCTATAATTCACCCCTCCACTTT